The 26 T cell receptor beta chains given below trace back to one sample, sequenced in a study of T-cell memory formation after mild COVID-19. MiXCR was run by TCRdb on the 5' RACE reads, yielding one entry per CDR3 protein. The sample shows 100,000 to 150,000 distinct CDR3 sequences, approximately 6.2% of them seen only once. The specimen was PBMCs or a T cell subset sorted from them (not recorded which). Source of these receptors: an adult woman who had mild COVID-19 (a few samples of this study predate the infection). Cell type and time point are not known.

This chain links TRBV12-3 or TRBV12-4 with TRBJ2-5, with D possibly TRBD2 on 5 matching bases. The ends were cut back, 3 bases at V and 3 bases at J, with 11 bases in the middle. This CDR3 comprises 14 residues. Here the CDR3 DNA reads TGTGCCAGCAGTTTCGGGCTAGCAAAAGAGACCCAGTACTTC. Its protein product is CASSFGLAKETQYF.

This clonotype was seen a handful of times. V gene TRBV11-2 combines with J gene TRBJ2-7, with TRBD2 matching over 15 bases. Looked up from germline, CDR1 is SGHAT and CDR2 is FQNNGV. The V segment lost 3 bases and the J segment 3 bases; nucleotides outside the gene matches: 9. The CDR3 sequence is 18 residues long. The chain's CDR3 is CASSFWGLAGGRVYEQYF. The CDR3, as DNA: TGTGCCAGCAGCTTTTGGGGACTAGCGGGAGGAAGGGTCTACGAGCAGTACTTC.

This clonotype was observed many times. The V and J genes are TRBV24-1 and TRBJ2-3; 8 positions match TRBD2. The trim removed 1 base at V and 4 bases at J, leaving 3 bases unmatched. Germline V gene data show CDR1 as KGHDR and CDR2 as SFDVKD. CDR3 length: 15 amino acids. The CDR3 here is CATSDFGGASDTQYF. CDR3 nucleotide sequence: TGTGCCACCAGTGATTTCGGGGGGGCCTCAGATACGCAGTATTTT.

CDR3 DNA sequence: TGTGCCAGCAGCCAAGCCCCCCGGGGGCACGGCGCCTACGAGCAGTACTTC. This translates into CASSQAPRGHGAYEQYF. The gene calls are TRBV3-1 and TRBJ2-7; D tentatively reads TRBD1 or TRBD2 (6 bases each). Germline CDR1 and CDR2: LGHDT and YNNKEL (reference sequence). V lost 1 base and J lost 2, with 18 bases in between. This CDR3 spans 17 amino acids.

The rearrangement links TRBV4-1 to TRBJ1-4; D gene uncertain. Trimming removed 1 base at V and 4 bases at J, with 10 bases between. The germline V gene encodes CDR1 MGHRA and CDR2 YSYEKL. This CDR3 comprises 15 residues. CDR3 DNA sequence: TGCGCCAGCAGCCAAGTGAGAAATCGTAATGAAAAACTGTTTTTT. It translates to CASSQVRNRNEKLFF.

This clonotype appeared many times. The chain combines TRBV12-3 or TRBV12-4 with TRBJ2-3, with 9 bases lining up with TRBD2. The CDR3 contains 15 residues. J was trimmed by 4 bases and V by 4 bases; bases with no gene match: 6. The CDR3 region is CASSSPGLASDTQYF. In DNA, the CDR3 is TGTGCCAGCAGTTCCCCGGGACTAGCTTCAGATACGCAGTATTTT.

Remarks on this clonotype: A much larger clonotype is one base distant, so this may be a read error. The rearrangement joins TRBV29-1 to TRBJ1-5; D is possibly TRBD1 (6 bases). The germline gives CDR1 SQVTM, CDR2 ANQGSEA. The CDR3 totals 12 residues. V lost 6 bases, J lost 7 bases, and 13 bases lay in between. CDR3 sequence: CSVGQCRQPQHF. The CDR3 DNA is TGCAGCGTAGGACAGTGCAGGCAGCCCCAGCATTTT.

The chain uses TRBV7-9 and TRBJ2-3; TRBD1 is a possible D gene (6 bases). Trimming cost V 3 bases and J 3 bases, with 10 bases left between them. Germline V CDR1 and CDR2: SEHNR, FQNEAQ (reference sequence). The CDR3 sequence is 14 residues long. The CDR3 DNA reads TGTGCCAGCAGCTTGGAACAGGGAACAGATACGCAGTATTTT. It specifies CASSLEQGTDTQYF.

The gene calls are TRBV20-1 and TRBJ2-3, with 11 bases that match TRBD2. V lost 3 bases and J lost 0; bases outside the gene matches: 5. The CDR3 has 16 amino acids. CDR1 is DFQATT, CDR2 SNEGSKA, per germline (reference sequence). CDR3 protein: CSASSPSGRSTDTQYF. The CDR3, as DNA: TGCAGTGCTAGTTCCCCTAGCGGGAGGAGCACAGATACGCAGTATTTT.

This clonotype showed up many times. The chain recombines TRBV4-3 with TRBJ2-7; 8 positions agree with TRBD2. The ends lost 1 base at V and 2 bases at J; junction bases unmatched: 10. In germline, CDR1 is LGHNA, CDR2 YSLEER. This CDR3 has 17 amino acids. For the CDR3, the DNA is TGCGCCAGCAGCCAAGGAAGGGAGGGGACTAGACCCTACGAGCAGTACTTC. Translated, it gives CASSQGREGTRPYEQYF.

This clonotype was detected ten times or more. Here the CDR3 reads CASSLGGQPSYGYTF. The CDR3 region has the DNA TGCGCCAGCAGCTTGGGAGGACAGCCTTCCTATGGCTACACCTTC. The genes are TRBV5-1 and TRBJ1-2; tentative D call: TRBD1 (6 bases). Germline assignment: CDR1 SGHRS and CDR2 YFSETQ. This CDR3 comprises 15 residues. The V gene lost 0 bases and the J gene lost 4 bases, with 13 bases spanning the gap.

The CDR3 DNA reads as TGTGCCAGCAGTTCCGTCACAAGGACTTATGGCTACACCTTC. The encoded protein is CASSSVTRTYGYTF. This chain joins TRBV12-3 or TRBV12-4 and TRBJ1-2; no clear D gene. The CDR3 spans 14 residues. Between the trimmed V and J ends, which lost 4 bases and 5 bases, there was a span of 14 bases.

Many counts were recorded for this clonotype. The chain recombines TRBV7-2 with TRBJ2-5; no definite D call. V lost 1 base and J 1 base, leaving 1 base between the germline ends. This CDR3 comprises 12 residues. From germline, CDR1 is SGHTA and CDR2 FQGNSA. CDR3 bases: TGTGCCAGCAGCTTAGTCCAAGAGACCCAGTACTTC. Amino acid sequence: CASSLVQETQYF.

The chain carries TRBV5-1 and TRBJ1-1; D is unclear. Trimming cost V 4 bases and J 4 bases, with 14 bases left between them. The CDR3 consists of 14 residues. Germline CDR1 is SGHRS and CDR2 is YFSETQ. The CDR3: CASSTIDPATEAFF. CDR3 DNA sequence: TGCGCCAGCAGCACCATCGACCCAGCCACTGAAGCTTTCTTT.

This clonotype was detected ten times or more. This rearrangement joins TRBV7-6 to TRBJ2-1, with TRBD2 identical over 15 bases. The CDR3 runs to 15 residues. With V trimmed by 1 base and J by 12 bases, 4 bases remained unmatched. Germline CDR1 and CDR2: SGHVS and FNYEAQ. The CDR3 loop is CASSLGTSGGARQFF. CDR3 nucleotide sequence: TGTGCCAGCAGCTTAGGGACTAGCGGGGGGGCCCGGCAGTTCTTC.

This clonotype was picked up many times. The chain recombines TRBV20-1 with TRBJ2-3; 7 bases agree with TRBD2. The CDR3 has 15 residues. The V gene end was trimmed by 5 bases and the J gene end by 3 bases; junction bases not matched to a gene: 11. Germline V CDR1 and CDR2: DFQATT, SNEGSKA (reference sequence). The CDR3 DNA is TGCAGTGCTTCCTTGGGAGAAGCGGGAACAGATACGCAGTATTTT. Residues: CSASLGEAGTDTQYF.

There are a few counts of this clonotype. The rearrangement links TRBV6-5 to TRBJ1-1; no firm D call. Germline CDR1 MNHEY, CDR2 SVGAGI. The CDR3 sequence is 16 residues long. Trimming cost V 0 bases and J 1 base, with 12 bases left between them. CDR3 nucleotide sequence: TGTGCCAGCAGTTACTCATATCGACGTCGGAACACTGAAGCTTTCTTT. It is translated as CASSYSYRRRNTEAFF.

This clonotype was detected only a few times. V gene TRBV11-2 combines with J gene TRBJ1-6; no clear D gene. This CDR3 region has 15 residues. Germline CDR1 is SGHAT and CDR2 is FQNNGV. Trimming pared 6 bases from V and 6 bases from J, leaving 15 bases between. The CDR3 region is CASRRIPVFNSPLHF. The CDR3 bases are TGTGCCAGCAGACGAATTCCGGTCTTTAATTCACCCCTCCACTTT.

This clonotype was seen at least ten times. The V gene is TRBV2, the J gene TRBJ1-1, with 7 nucleotides matching TRBD1. The junction had 4 bases not matched to a gene; V was cut back by 6 bases and J by 3 bases. Germline-derived CDR1 and CDR2 are SNHLY and FYNNEI. The CDR3 length is 13 residues. The CDR3 sequence: CASRGGRDTEAFF. CDR3 nucleotides: TGTGCCAGCAGAGGGGGCAGGGACACTGAAGCTTTCTTT.

CDR3 nucleotides: TGCGCCAGCGGATCCAACCTCTTTGGCTACACCTTC. Its protein is CASGSNLFGYTF. The J gene is TRBJ1-2, the V gene TRBV5-1; D remains unclear. In germline, CDR1 is SGHRS, CDR2 YFSETQ. The CDR3 is 12 residues long. V dropped 7 bases and J dropped 7 bases, with 14 bases sitting between them.

This clonotype was seen only a few times. This chain joins TRBV7-2 and TRBJ2-5; 8 positions agree with TRBD2. Germline-derived CDR1 and CDR2 are SGHTA and FQGNSA. CDR3 size: 16 residues. Trimming removed 1 base from V and 2 bases from J; junction bases left unmatched: 6. The chain's CDR3 is CASSLGVGTRQETQYF. The CDR3 DNA sequence: TGTGCCAGCAGCTTAGGCGTCGGGACTAGGCAAGAGACCCAGTACTTC. The variable domain in full, completed from reference TRBV7-2 and TRBJ2-5, reads GAGVSQSPSNKVTEKGKDVELRCDPISGHTALYWYRQSLGQGLEFLIYFQGNSAPDKSGLPSDRFSAERTGGSVSTLTIQRTQQEDSAVYLCASSLGVGTRQETQYFGPGTRLLVL.

The table lists this clonotype with a few counts. The junction departs from the called germline gene at one end, perhaps through a read error. This chain uses TRBV4-1 with TRBJ1-2; 8 nucleotides line up with TRBD1. The CDR3 consists of 17 residues. Germline V gene sequence: CDR1 MGHRA, CDR2 YSYEKL. The CDR3 spells CASSQELTGAYGYLGIF. In DNA form, the CDR3 reads TGCGCCAGCAGCCAAGAATTGACAGGGGCCTATGGCTACCTAGGGATCTTC.

This clonotype occurred a few times. The CDR3 protein is CASSQDRQGRGNEQFF. For the CDR3, the DNA is TGTGCCAGCAGCCAAGATCGACAGGGGAGGGGGAATGAGCAGTTCTTC. The chain has TRBV4-2 and TRBJ2-1; perhaps TRBD1 as D (8 bases). V was shortened by 0 bases and J by 7 bases, with 16 bases between the two germline ends. The CDR3 runs 16 residues. The germline gives CDR1 LGHNA, CDR2 YNFKEQ.

This clonotype has a count of ten or more. The rearrangement links TRBV2 to TRBJ2-1; 8 bases fit TRBD2. J lost 8 bases, V lost 4 bases, and 16 bases had no gene match. The CDR3 length is 17 residues. Germline CDR1 is SNHLY and CDR2 is FYNNEI. This CDR3 is CASSVKAVGLVRHEQFF. The CDR3 DNA follows: TGTGCCAGCAGTGTTAAAGCTGTGGGACTAGTAAGGCATGAGCAGTTCTTC.

This clonotype was seen at least ten times. V and J are TRBV6-2 or TRBV6-3 and TRBJ2-2, with no clear D. Trimming took off 0 bases at V and 3 bases at J, with 8 bases between the two ends. From germline, CDR1 is MNHEY and CDR2 SVGEGT. The CDR3 loop spans 15 amino acids. The DNA of the CDR3 is TGTGCCAGCAGTTACTCGGATAAGGACACCGGGGAGCTGTTTTTT. This codes for CASSYSDKDTGELFF.

This clonotype was picked up a small number of times. The chain links TRBV5-1 to TRBJ2-3; 8 positions agree with TRBD2. After removal of 0 bases from V and 2 bases from J, the junction contained 5 bases not matched to a gene. This CDR3 is built from 16 residues. Per germline, CDR1 SGHRS and CDR2 YFSETQ. CDR3 residues: CASSLALAGNTDTQYF. DNA of the CDR3: TGCGCCAGCAGCTTGGCATTAGCGGGGAACACAGATACGCAGTATTTT.